Following are 4 T cell receptor beta chains from one sample sequenced in a study of a mutant IDH1 vaccine in newly diagnosed glioma. Indicated time point: baseline, week 1 (first vaccination visit). The treatment was: pre-vaccination baseline after standard-of-care therapy. The data were produced by immunoSEQ multiplex PCR, yet TCRdb's version contains in-frame clones alone and is incomplete. The sample includes about 88,000 clones, 82% of them seen just once. Sequencing was performed on PBMCs, taken from a glioma patient treated with radiotherapy, temozolomide or both. These receptors all stem from a man aged 35 to 55 with glioma. Some clones in this sample may be carry-over from other donors' samples.

CDR3 amino acids: CASSYSTVGGETQYF. CDR3 sequence (DNA): TGTGCCAGCAGTTACTCGACGGTCGGAGGCGAGACCCAGTACTTC. The rearrangement joins TRBV6-5 to TRBJ2-5, with a tentative D call TRBD2 (5 bases). V lost 0 bases, J lost 5 bases, and 13 bases lay in between. This CDR3 spans 15 amino acids. Germline V gene sequence: CDR1 MNHEY, CDR2 SVGAGI.

The chain recombines TRBV7-9 with TRBJ1-2; TRBD1 aligns across 7 bases. Per the germline V gene, CDR1 is SEHNR and CDR2 is FQNEAQ (reference sequence). The CDR3 covers 12 residues. The trim removed 8 bases at V and 0 bases at J, leaving 0 bases unmatched. The CDR3 nucleotides are TGTGCCAGCGGGACAGCTAACTATGGCTACACCTTC. Translating gives CASGTANYGYTF.

This chain uses TRBV5-6 with TRBJ1-4; D perhaps matches TRBD1 (6 bases). CDR1 is SGHDT and CDR2 is YYEEEE in the germline V gene. This CDR3 region has 15 residues. V was trimmed by 0 bases and J by 5 bases, leaving 11 bases between them. As DNA, the CDR3 is TGTGCCAGCAGCTTGGGGGGGGGCGCAAATGAAAAACTGTTTTTT. Translated: CASSLGGGANEKLFF. The variable domain in full, completed from reference TRBV5-6 and TRBJ1-4, reads DAGVTQSPTHLIKTRGQQVTLRCSPKSGHDTVSWYQQALGQGPQFIFQYYEEEERQRGNFPDRFSGHQFPNYSSELNVNALLLGDSALYLCASSLGGGANEKLFFGSGTQLSVL.

The chain combines TRBV11-3 with TRBJ2-3; the D gene could be TRBD1 or TRBD2 (5 bases each). Germline V gene lookup returns CDR1 SGHNT and CDR2 YENEEA. The V and J ends lost 3 bases and 5 bases respectively, with 12 bases between them. This CDR3 has 14 residues. The CDR3 reads CASSFSGTRDTQYF. The CDR3 DNA is TGTGCCAGCAGCTTTTCAGGGACGCGAGATACGCAGTATTTT.